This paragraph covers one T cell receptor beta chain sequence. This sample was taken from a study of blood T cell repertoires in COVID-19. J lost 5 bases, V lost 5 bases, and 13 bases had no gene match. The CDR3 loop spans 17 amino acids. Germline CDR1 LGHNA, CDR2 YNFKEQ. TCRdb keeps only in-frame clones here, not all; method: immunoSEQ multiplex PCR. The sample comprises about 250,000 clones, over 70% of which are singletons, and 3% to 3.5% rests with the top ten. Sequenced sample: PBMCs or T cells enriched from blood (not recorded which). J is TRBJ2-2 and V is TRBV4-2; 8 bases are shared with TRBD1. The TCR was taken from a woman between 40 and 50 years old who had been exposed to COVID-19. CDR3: CASSFFGGQGGTGELFF. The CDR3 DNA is TGTGCCAGCAGCTTCTTCGGCGGACAGGGAGGTACCGGGGAGCTGTTTTTT.